This T cell receptor beta chain is drawn from a study of blood T cell repertoires in COVID-19. Study-level information: Samples taken during acute and convalescent COVID-19 were collected in the United States, Italy and Spain. The analysed material was cDNA or gDNA that came from T cells, B-cell-depleted T cells, or PBMCs.

Original analysis: Amplification from reference gene primers served as the basis for estimated nucleated cell counts. TCRdb's copy holds only in-frame clones and misses some; the assay was immunoSEQ multiplex PCR. That table supplies the V and J calls and clone size; D and trimming were determined from the DNA. This sample has over 150,000 clones; under 85% occur once, and the top ten carry 0.63%. The ends were cut back, 7 bases at V and 6 bases at J, with 19 bases in the middle. CDR1 is SGHVS, CDR2 FNYEAQ, per germline. The CDR3 consists of 16 residues. The source is a man in his sixties with COVID-19, enrolled during active disease. The rearrangement uses TRBV7-6 and TRBJ1-6, with a weak D call TRBD1 (5 bases). Source material: peripheral blood. The CDR3 nucleotides are TGTGCCAGCAAGAACTCGCAGGGTGGGATTAATTCACCCCTCCACTTT. The encoded protein is CASKNSQGGINSPLHF.